This T cell receptor (beta chain) was identified during a study of cytomegalovirus exposure and HLA in healthy donors. Regarding the study as a whole: As was reported, the classifier diagnosed cytomegalovirus status with high specificity and sensitivity. Across donors, most TCRs were seen rarely, yet some public ones were widespread. Cytomegalovirus-associated status was assigned to approximately 160 TCR beta chains.

Trimming cost V 5 bases and J 7 bases, with 15 bases left between them. CDR3 length: 13 residues. From germline, CDR1 is SNHLY and CDR2 FYNNEI. Remarks on this clone: Its matching antigen is unknown.

Measured with immunoSEQ multiplex PCR; TCRdb has only the in-frame clones, and not every one. This table has about 160,000 clones, 84% appearing once. The sequenced sample consisted of PBMCs. V is TRBV2 and J is TRBJ2-7; TRBD1 might be the D (6 bases). The clonotype originates from a young man in good health and CMV-seropositive. Here the CDR3 DNA reads TGTGCCAGCAGTTTTGGGGACAAAGGGGAGCAGTACTTC. Protein sequence: CASSFGDKGEQYF.